Listed here are 27 T cell receptor beta chains from one sample, sequenced in a study of blood T cell repertoires in COVID-19. Libraries were prepared by immunoSEQ multiplex PCR; TCRdb keeps only in-frame clonotypes and omits some of them. The table lists under 200,000 clones, just under 90% of them singletons. The specimen sequenced was peripheral blood. These receptor sequences come from a man younger than 35 with active or convalescent COVID-19.

The J gene is TRBJ2-6, the V gene TRBV19; tentative D call: TRBD2 (6 bases). The V gene lost 3 bases and the J gene lost 2 bases, with 11 bases spanning the gap. The CDR3 consists of 16 residues. Germline loops: CDR1 LNHDA, CDR2 SQIVND (reference sequence). CDR3: CASSIRRAAGANVLTF. The CDR3 coding sequence is TGTGCCAGTAGTATCCGGAGGGCGGCTGGGGCCAACGTCCTGACTTTC. Together with reference TRBV19 and TRBJ2-6, the CDR3 gives the full variable domain: DGGITQSPKYLFRKEGQNVTLSCEQNLNHDAMYWYRQDPGQGLRLIYYSQIVNDFQKGDIAEGYSVSREKKESFPLTVTSAQKNPTAFYLCASSIRRAAGANVLTFGAGSRLTVL.

The chain recombines TRBV3-1 (or the pseudogene TRBV3-2) with TRBJ1-2; 7 positions match TRBD1. Germline CDR1 and CDR2: LGHDT and YNNKEL (reference sequence). V lost 2 bases, J lost 8 bases, and 11 bases stayed unmatched. The CDR3 has 15 residues. CDR3 loop: CASSQTRQGAGGYTF. DNA of the CDR3: TGTGCCAGCAGCCAAACGAGACAGGGAGCGGGCGGCTACACCTTC.

This clone was detected only a few times. The chain couples TRBV15 to TRBJ2-2, with TRBD1 as a possible D gene (6 bases). This CDR3 has 17 amino acids. In germline, CDR1 is LNHNV, CDR2 YYDKDF (reference sequence). V was pared by 7 bases and J by 1 base, with 19 bases between. DNA of the CDR3: TGTGCCACCACCGGGACACTGGAAGAGCTGAACACCGGGGAGCTGTTTTTT. Protein product: CATTGTLEELNTGELFF. Based on the CDR3 plus reference TRBV15 and TRBJ2-2, the full variable domain is DAMVIQNPRYQVTQFGKPVTLSCSQTLNHNVMYWYQQKSSQAPKLLFHYYDKDFNNEADTPDNFQSRRPNTSFCFLDIRSPGLGDTAMYLCATTGTLEELNTGELFFGEGSRLTVL.

This clone is a singleton in its sample. The genes are TRBV2 and TRBJ1-3, with 7 bases identical to TRBD1. Germline CDR1 is SNHLY and CDR2 is FYNNEI. This CDR3 has 15 amino acids. Germline trimming cut 5 bases from V and 0 bases from J; bases unmatched to any gene: 4. In DNA, the CDR3 is TGTGCCAGCAGTCCGGGACAGAGCTCTGGAAACACCATATATTTT. Protein: CASSPGQSSGNTIYF.

The chain links TRBV6-4 to TRBJ1-2, with TRBD1 identical over 9 bases. CDR3 length: 15 amino acids. After removal of 5 bases from V and 2 bases from J, the junction contained 6 bases not matched to a gene. The germline CDR1 and CDR2 sequences are MRHNA and SNTAGT. CDR3 DNA: TGTGCCAGCAGTTACAGACAGGGGGACAACTATGGCTACACCTTC. Amino acid sequence: CASSYRQGDNYGYTF.

The V and J genes are TRBV3-1 (or the pseudogene TRBV3-2) and TRBJ1-2, with 11 bases that match TRBD1. After removal of 0 bases from V and 4 bases from J, the junction contained 7 bases not matched to a gene. CDR1 is LGHDT, CDR2 YNNKEL, per germline (reference sequence). The CDR3 spans 17 residues. The DNA for the CDR3 is TGTGCCAGCAGCCAAGACTCCGGGACAGGGGGTCTCTATGGCTACACCTTC. Its protein is CASSQDSGTGGLYGYTF.

V is TRBV6-5 and J is TRBJ2-1, with 7 bases aligning to TRBD1. Germline V gene lookup returns CDR1 MNHEY and CDR2 SVGAGI. After removal of 5 bases from V and 2 bases from J, the junction contained 3 bases not matched to a gene. The CDR3 consists of 14 residues. In DNA form, the CDR3 reads TGTGCCAGCAGTCAACAGGGGCCCTACAATGAGCAGTTCTTC. Protein: CASSQQGPYNEQFF.

The chain joins TRBV11-2 to TRBJ2-7; no clear D. V lost 5 bases and J lost 2, with 10 bases in between. Germline V lookup: CDR1 SGHAT, CDR2 FQNNGV. CDR3 size: 13 residues. The CDR3 sequence: CASSPLPPYEQYV. The CDR3 coding sequence is TGTGCCAGCAGCCCCCTACCCCCCTACGAGCAGTACGTC.

The V call is TRBV7-2, the J call TRBJ2-1; 9 bases match TRBD2. The CDR3 is made up of 15 amino acids. Unmatched junction bases numbered 5, after V lost 6 bases and J lost 2 bases. Germline CDR1 and CDR2: SGHTA and FQGNSA. The CDR3 here is CASRLAGNAYNEQFF. CDR3 DNA: TGTGCCAGCAGGCTAGCGGGAAACGCCTACAATGAGCAGTTCTTC.

This chain links TRBV9 with TRBJ1-1; 11 bases fit TRBD1. CDR1 is SGDLS and CDR2 is YYNGEE in the germline V gene. J was trimmed by 0 bases and V by 4 bases; bases with no gene match: 8. The CDR3 is 17 residues long. The CDR3 DNA sequence: TGTGCCAGCAGCCTTGGGACAGGGGGGTGGATGAACACTGAAGCTTTCTTT. Protein: CASSLGTGGWMNTEAFF.

The chain has TRBV25-1 and TRBJ1-4; D is unclear. CDR3 length: 14 residues. Trimming took 2 bases from V and 5 from J, leaving 9 bases between them. CDR1 and CDR2 (germline): MGHDK, SYGVNS. The CDR3: CASSEGNRNEKLFF. The DNA for the CDR3 is TGTGCCAGCAGTGAAGGCAACAGAAATGAAAAACTGTTTTTT.

This clone was picked up one time. V and J are TRBV6-5 and TRBJ1-2; D is ambiguous. V lost 11 bases and J 2 bases, leaving 15 bases between the germline ends. This CDR3 spans 13 amino acids. Looked up from germline, CDR1 is MNHEY and CDR2 is SVGAGI. The CDR3 nucleotides read TGTGCCCTGCGGATACCGCGAAACTATGGCTACACCTTC. This codes for CALRIPRNYGYTF.

The rearrangement joins TRBV5-1 to TRBJ2-6; TRBD2 might be the D (5 bases). Trimming took off 10 bases at V and 0 bases at J, with 11 bases between the two ends. This CDR3 is 14 amino acids long. Per germline, CDR1 SGHRS and CDR2 YFSETQ. The CDR3 nucleotides are TGCGCCGGTTCTGAGGGCTCTGGGGCCAACGTCCTGACTTTC. Residues: CAGSEGSGANVLTF.

The chain joins TRBV6-5 to TRBJ1-1, with 7 nucleotides matching TRBD1. Germline V gene sequence: CDR1 MNHEY, CDR2 SVGAGI. This CDR3 is built from 12 residues. V lost 2 bases to trimming and J lost 10 bases; unmatched junction nucleotides: 4. CDR3 sequence: CASSYTGAGAFF. CDR3 nucleotide sequence: TGTGCCAGCAGTTACACAGGGGCGGGAGCTTTCTTT.

The chain carries TRBV4-3 and TRBJ2-1; D is unresolved. V was clipped by 2 bases and J by 1 base, with 6 bases between them. Germline V gene sequence: CDR1 LGHNA, CDR2 YSLEER. CDR3 size: 14 residues. DNA for the CDR3: TGCGCCAGCAGCCAACAGATGTCCTACAATGAGCAGTTCTTC. This translates into CASSQQMSYNEQFF.

The chain uses TRBV6-5 and TRBJ2-7; 9 bases agree with TRBD2. V gave up 6 bases and J gave up 3 bases; unmatched junction bases: 3. The CDR3 runs to 13 residues. Germline lookup yields CDR1 MNHEY and CDR2 SVGAGI. DNA for the CDR3: TGTGCCAGCAGGGAGACTAGCGGCTACGAGCAGTACTTC. Protein product: CASRETSGYEQYF.

The V and J genes are TRBV10-2 and TRBJ2-7, with 8 bases matching TRBD2. Germline CDR1 is WSHSY and CDR2 is SAAADI. This CDR3 has 14 residues. V was pared by 0 bases and J by 6 bases, with 4 bases of the junction left unmatched. The CDR3 DNA reads TGCGCCAGCAGTGAGTCTGCGGGGGGCGGCGAGCAGTACTTC. The encoded protein is CASSESAGGGEQYF.

This chain links TRBV5-1 with TRBJ2-1; a weak D match, TRBD1 (5 bases). The CDR3 runs 16 residues. With 4 bases removed from V and 1 base from J, the gap between germline ends came to 15 bases. CDR1 is SGHRS and CDR2 is YFSETQ in the germline V gene. CDR3 in amino acids: CASSPSVGASYNEQFF. The CDR3 bases are TGCGCCAGCAGCCCCTCGGTAGGGGCGTCCTACAATGAGCAGTTCTTC.

The chain is built from TRBV27 and TRBJ1-1; D gene unclear. CDR3 size: 11 residues. Germline lookup yields CDR1 MNHEY and CDR2 SMNVEV (reference sequence). Trimming cost V 8 bases and J 3 bases, with 7 bases left between them. This CDR3 reads CASAFHTEAFF. The CDR3 nucleotides read TGTGCCAGCGCGTTCCACACTGAAGCTTTCTTT.

The chain employs TRBV24-1 and TRBJ2-1; a weak D match, TRBD2 (5 bases). The germline CDR1 and CDR2 sequences are KGHDR and SFDVKD. Between the trimmed V and J ends, which lost 4 bases and 0 bases, there was a span of 12 bases. The CDR3 runs 16 residues. CDR3 bases: TGTGCCACCAGTGACCGTAGCGTGAGCTCCTACAATGAGCAGTTCTTC. This codes for CATSDRSVSSYNEQFF.

The chain links TRBV9 to TRBJ2-1, with 9 bases matching TRBD2. CDR1 is SGDLS and CDR2 is YYNGEE in the germline V gene. The CDR3 extends over 16 amino acids. With 4 bases clipped from V and 0 bases from J, the junction kept 5 bases outside the gene matches. The CDR3 coding sequence is TGTGCCAGCAGCTTTCTTAGCGGGAGCTCCTACAATGAGCAGTTCTTC. Translated: CASSFLSGSSYNEQFF.

The table lists this clone with a count of one. The chain is built from TRBV10-2 and TRBJ2-2; no reliable D call. Between the trimmed V and J ends, which lost 2 bases and 7 bases, there was a span of 8 bases. Germline CDR1 reads WSHSY; CDR2 reads SAAADI. The CDR3 is made up of 13 amino acids. DNA for the CDR3: TGCGCCAGCAGTGAGAATGCGGTCGGGGAGCTGTTTTTT. Its protein is CASSENAVGELFF.

Of note for this clone: No DNA is shown, since the ends of the CDR3 on it are uncertain; the CDR3 is the one TCRdb lists. The chain links TRBV7-3 to TRBJ2-1; the table's D gene call, TRBD2, was not cross checked with the DNA. Looked up from germline, CDR1 is SGHTA and CDR2 is FQGTGA. The CDR3 totals 15 residues, both ends included. This CDR3 is CASSTSREAYNEQFF.

This chain joins TRBV25-1 and TRBJ1-6, with TRBD1 identical over 9 bases. CDR3 length: 17 amino acids. V shed 6 bases, J shed 2 bases, and the junction held 8 bases outside the gene matches. CDR1 and CDR2 (germline): MGHDK, SYGVNS. The CDR3 DNA is TGTGCCAGCAGGCCCCGGGACAGGGAGGCCTATAATTCACCCCTCCACTTT. Its protein product is CASRPRDREAYNSPLHF.

The chain is built from TRBV27 and TRBJ1-1, with a weak D call TRBD1 (6 bases). Germline CDR1 MNHEY, CDR2 SMNVEV (reference sequence). This CDR3 comprises 14 residues. V lost 6 bases and J lost 1, with 12 bases in between. The CDR3 DNA reads TGTGCCAGCAGCCTTCTGGGGGCGAACACTGAAGCTTTCTTT. Protein: CASSLLGANTEAFF.

The chain has TRBV4-1 and TRBJ1-1; 7 bases fit TRBD1. From germline, CDR1 is MGHRA and CDR2 YSYEKL. V gave up 7 bases and J gave up 8 bases; unmatched junction bases: 7. CDR3 size: 12 residues. The CDR3 region has the DNA TGCGCCAGCACCGGACAGGCCGTCGAAGCTTTCTTT. As protein: CASTGQAVEAFF.

The chain joins TRBV2 to TRBJ1-2, with D perhaps matching TRBD1 (6 bases). V dropped 10 bases and J dropped 0 bases, with 12 bases sitting between them. From germline, CDR1 is SNHLY and CDR2 FYNNEI. This CDR3 spans 13 amino acids. The CDR3 reads CATRRDTNYGYTF. CDR3 coding DNA: TGTGCCACCCGCAGGGACACTAACTATGGCTACACCTTC.